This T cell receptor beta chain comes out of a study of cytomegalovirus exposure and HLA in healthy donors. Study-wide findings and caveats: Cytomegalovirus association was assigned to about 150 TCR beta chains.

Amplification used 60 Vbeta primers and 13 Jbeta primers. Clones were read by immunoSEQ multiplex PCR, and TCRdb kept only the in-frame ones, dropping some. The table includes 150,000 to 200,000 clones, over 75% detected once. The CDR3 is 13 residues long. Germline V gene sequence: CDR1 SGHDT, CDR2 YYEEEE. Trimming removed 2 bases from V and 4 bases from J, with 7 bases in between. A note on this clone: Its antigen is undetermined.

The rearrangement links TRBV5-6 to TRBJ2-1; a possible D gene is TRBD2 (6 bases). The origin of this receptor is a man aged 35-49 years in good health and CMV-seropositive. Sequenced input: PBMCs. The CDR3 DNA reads TGTGCCAGCAGCTTAAGCGGGTACAATGAGCAGTTCTTC. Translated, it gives CASSLSGYNEQFF. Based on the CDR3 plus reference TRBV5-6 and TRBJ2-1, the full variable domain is DAGVTQSPTHLIKTRGQQVTLRCSPKSGHDTVSWYQQALGQGPQFIFQYYEEEERQRGNFPDRFSGHQFPNYSSELNVNALLLGDSALYLCASSLSGYNEQFFGPGTRLTVL.